The source of this T cell receptor (beta chain) is a study of cytomegalovirus exposure and HLA in healthy donors. Study-level results: HLA-A and HLA-B allele assignments for most subjects were reportedly predicted accurately using TCR beta sequences. Data from an earlier analysis indicated that most TCR beta V segments were productive either about 87% or about 30% of the time. Most of the CMV-associated TCR beta chains (in a later analysis) appeared to be HLA-restricted. In a later analysis, a missense DCLRE1C variant was linked to TCR beta V- and J-gene trimming.

With regard to this clone: Its antigen is undetermined.

This PCR relied on a set of 60 Vbeta primers and 13 Jbeta primers. Profiling relied on immunoSEQ multiplex PCR, and the TCRdb table lists in-frame clones only, not all of them. Counted here are about 85,000 clones, over 75% occurring once; the ten biggest clones make up roughly 1.9%. This clonotype originated in a boy younger than 18 in good health and CMV-seronegative. The sample comprised PBMCs.

CDR3 in DNA: TGTGCCAGCAGCTCAAGAGGGACAGGGGCCTACGAGCAGTACTTC. Amino acids: CASSSRGTGAYEQYF. The J gene is TRBJ2-7, the V gene TRBV7-8; 10 bases map to TRBD1. The V gene end was trimmed by 4 bases and the J gene end by 2 bases; junction bases not matched to a gene: 5. Germline CDR1 SGHVS, CDR2 FQNEAQ. CDR3 length equals 15 residues.